A single sample gave rise to the 25 T cell receptor beta chains below, sequenced in a study of cytomegalovirus exposure and HLA in healthy donors. The study ran its PCR with 60 Vbeta and 13 Jbeta primers. The table came from immunoSEQ multiplex PCR; TCRdb's copy has only in-frame clones and leaves some out. The sample includes about 100,000 clones, 74% of them seen just once. The sample was PBMCs. All receptors come from a man aged 45-65 years in good health and CMV-seropositive.

The V and J genes are TRBV6-6 and TRBJ1-5; unclear D gene. Germline V gene sequence: CDR1 MNHNY, CDR2 SVGAGI (reference sequence). This CDR3 spans 12 amino acids. V lost 6 bases and J 5 bases, leaving 8 bases between the germline ends. CDR3 DNA sequence: TGTGCCAGCAGCCTCGGGGATCAGCCCCAGCATTTT. This gives the protein CASSLGDQPQHF.

The gene calls are TRBV18 and TRBJ2-7; the match to TRBD2 covers 11 bases. Germline-derived CDR1 and CDR2 are KGHSH and LQKENI. V shed 6 bases, J shed 3 bases, and the junction held 7 bases outside the gene matches. The CDR3 is 15 amino acids. CDR3 coding DNA: TGTGCCAGCTCTCCCCTAGCGGGGGGTTACTACGAGCAGTACTTC. Encoded protein: CASSPLAGGYYEQYF.

The rearrangement uses TRBV27 and TRBJ2-1, with D perhaps matching TRBD1 (5 bases). This CDR3 region has 20 residues. V lost 3 bases and J lost 7, with 31 bases in between. CDR1 MNHEY and CDR2 SMNVEV come from the germline V gene (reference sequence). For the CDR3, the DNA is TGTGCCAGCAGTTTCGGGCCAACATCCTCGGCGACAGATCCCACAAATGAGCAGTTCTTC. Residues: CASSFGPTSSATDPTNEQFF.

The rearrangement uses TRBV9 and TRBJ2-3; 8 bases are a match to TRBD2. V trimming: 5 bases; J trimming: 8 bases; junction bases outside the gene matches: 10. The CDR3 runs to 14 residues. In germline, CDR1 is SGDLS, CDR2 YYNGEE. In DNA form, the CDR3 reads TGTGCCAGCAGTAACAGGGCCCGGGGGGGTACGCAGTATTTT. The encoded protein is CASSNRARGGTQYF.

This clone was counted a single time. V gene TRBV18 combines with J gene TRBJ1-2; the D gene is possibly TRBD1 (5 bases). The V gene's germline CDR1 is KGHSH and CDR2 LQKENI. Deletions cut 3 bases from V and 6 bases from J, with 17 bases between. The CDR3 runs 15 residues. As DNA, the CDR3 is TGTGCCAGCTCACCCTACTGGGGGGTCGAGAATGGCTACACCTTC. Translating it yields CASSPYWGVENGYTF.

V gene TRBV10-1 combines with J gene TRBJ1-5; no reliable D call. Trimming pared 3 bases from V and 1 base from J, leaving 7 bases between. This CDR3 is built from 14 residues. Germline assignment: CDR1 WNHNN and CDR2 SYGVQD (reference sequence). The CDR3 spells CASSDDISNQPQHF. The CDR3 nucleotides are TGCGCCAGCAGTGATGACATCAGCAATCAGCCCCAGCATTTT.

The chain couples TRBV2 to TRBJ2-7; 8 bases map to TRBD1. There are 14 residues in the CDR3. Looked up from germline, CDR1 is SNHLY and CDR2 is FYNNEI. The V gene end was trimmed by 4 bases and the J gene end by 2 bases; junction bases not matched to a gene: 4. CDR3 loop: CASSGRGQAYEQYF. DNA of the CDR3: TGTGCCAGCAGTGGCCGGGGACAGGCCTACGAGCAGTACTTC.

This clone was seen only a few times. DNA for the CDR3: TGTGCCAGCAGAGGAGGGAGTAATGAAAAACTGTTTTTT. Residues: CASRGGSNEKLFF. The J gene is TRBJ1-4, the V gene TRBV2; D unresolved. V lost 6 bases and J lost 4, with 9 bases in between. CDR1 and CDR2 from the germline V gene are SNHLY and FYNNEI. The CDR3 extends over 13 amino acids.

This clone was seen once. The chain has TRBV9 and TRBJ2-4, with 13 bases aligning to TRBD2. CDR1 is SGDLS, CDR2 YYNGEE, per germline. The CDR3 sequence is 15 residues long. With 3 bases clipped from V and 5 bases from J, the junction kept 2 bases outside the gene matches. In DNA, the CDR3 is TGTGCCAGCAGCGGGGGACTAGCGGGGCAAAACATTCAGTACTTC. Amino acid sequence: CASSGGLAGQNIQYF. Full variable domain (missing parts from reference TRBV9 and TRBJ2-4): DSGVTQTPKHLITATGQRVTLRCSPRSGDLSVYWYQQSLDQGLQFLIQYYNGEERAKGNILERFSAQQFPDLHSELNLSSLELGDSALYFCASSGGLAGQNIQYFGAGTRLSVL.

With respect to this clone: The conserved closing phenylalanine or tryptophan is absent in this CDR3, likely reflecting a read error. This chain uses TRBV5-1 with TRBJ2-4; 8 positions agree with TRBD2. From germline, CDR1 is SGHRS and CDR2 YFSETQ. The CDR3 spans 15 residues. Trimming at V came to 4 bases and at J to 5 bases, leaving 8 bases not matched to a gene. Here the CDR3 reads CASSPQAGEENIQYL. The CDR3 coding sequence is TGCGCCAGCAGCCCTCAAGCGGGAGAGGAAAACATTCAGTACCTC.

The V call is TRBV6-1, the J call TRBJ1-5; no reliable D call. The ends were cut back, 1 base at V and 1 base at J, with 8 bases in the middle. The CDR3 sequence is 15 residues long. Germline CDR1 is MNHNS and CDR2 is SASEGT. CDR3 amino acids: CASSEGQVSNQPQHF. CDR3 DNA: TGTGCCAGCAGTGAAGGCCAGGTCAGCAATCAGCCCCAGCATTTT.

The chain couples TRBV5-5 to TRBJ2-7; 12 nucleotides match TRBD2. The CDR3 length is 14 residues. The trim removed 3 bases at V and 3 bases at J, leaving 1 base unmatched. Germline loops: CDR1 SGHKS, CDR2 YYEKEE (reference sequence). CDR3 amino acids: CASSSGLAGYEQYF. The CDR3 coding sequence is TGTGCCAGCAGCTCGGGACTAGCGGGCTACGAGCAGTACTTC.

The chain uses TRBV11-3 and TRBJ2-3, with 8 bases that match TRBD1. The germline gives CDR1 SGHNT, CDR2 YENEEA. Trimming cost V 5 bases and J 2 bases; bases outside gene matches: 6. This CDR3 is 15 amino acids long. Written as DNA, the CDR3 is TGTGCCAGCAGCCAGAGACAGGGGCCCACAGATACGCAGTATTTT. Residues: CASSQRQGPTDTQYF.

This clone was seen a handful of times. The rearrangement links TRBV6-5 to TRBJ2-5; weak D call: TRBD2 (5 bases). Trimming left V 3 bases short and J 5 bases short, with 19 bases between. From germline, CDR1 is MNHEY and CDR2 SVGAGI. The CDR3 runs to 16 residues. The CDR3 reads CASSYDGRGSGETQYF. DNA of the CDR3: TGTGCCAGCAGTTATGACGGCCGAGGTTCGGGGGAGACCCAGTACTTC.

The chain recombines TRBV5-5 with TRBJ2-7, with D tentatively TRBD2 (6 bases). CDR1 and CDR2 (germline): SGHKS, YYEKEE (reference sequence). The CDR3 sequence is 14 residues long. Trimming pared 4 bases from V and 0 bases from J, leaving 11 bases between. The CDR3 DNA reads TGTGCCAGCAGCCCGACCGGGAGCTCCTACGAGCAGTACTTC. Residues: CASSPTGSSYEQYF.

The chain recombines TRBV9 with TRBJ2-3; TRBD2 might be the D (6 bases). The V and J ends lost 5 bases and 4 bases respectively, with 14 bases between them. This CDR3 is built from 14 residues. Per germline, CDR1 SGDLS and CDR2 YYNGEE. CDR3: CASSAGPESDTQYF. The CDR3 region has the DNA TGTGCCAGCAGTGCGGGACCAGAATCAGATACGCAGTATTTT.

This rearrangement joins TRBV19 to TRBJ1-2; 8 bases line up with TRBD1. CDR3 length: 16 amino acids. Germline CDR1 reads LNHDA; CDR2 reads SQIVND (reference sequence). The ends lost 2 bases at V and 6 bases at J; junction bases unmatched: 11. CDR3 sequence: CASSIRFAGTGNGYTF. CDR3 sequence (DNA): TGTGCCAGTAGTATAAGGTTTGCGGGGACAGGCAATGGCTACACCTTC.

In nucleotides, the CDR3 is TGTGCCAGCAGCTTGGGGACAGGGGGCCGTCTGGCCCAGCATTTT. Translated: CASSLGTGGRLAQHF. The gene calls are TRBV5-6 and TRBJ1-5, with 11 bases aligning to TRBD1. CDR3 size: 15 residues. Trimming removed 0 bases from V and 11 bases from J; junction bases left unmatched: 7. Germline lookup yields CDR1 SGHDT and CDR2 YYEEEE.

The chain uses TRBV7-2 and TRBJ2-7, with TRBD2 identical over 9 bases. CDR3 length: 13 amino acids. V was pared by 5 bases and J by 4 bases, with 3 bases of the junction left unmatched. Germline V CDR1 and CDR2: SGHTA, FQGNSA. The CDR3 region has the DNA TGTGCCAGCAGCCTGACTAGCGGATACGAGCAGTACTTC. Its translation: CASSLTSGYEQYF.

V usage is TRBV2 and J usage is TRBJ1-1; 8 bases are a match to TRBD1. This CDR3 has 14 residues. Germline V CDR1 and CDR2: SNHLY, FYNNEI. Unmatched junction bases numbered 8, after V lost 8 bases and J lost 3 bases. Written as DNA, the CDR3 is TGTGCCAGCGCACGACAGGGGAGGGACACTGAAGCTTTCTTT. Residues: CASARQGRDTEAFF.

The chain has TRBV2 and TRBJ2-2; D is perhaps TRBD1 (6 bases). Trimming left V 8 bases short and J 4 bases short, with 20 bases between. There are 16 residues in the CDR3. Looked up from germline, CDR1 is SNHLY and CDR2 is FYNNEI. CDR3 residues: CASRMNRAPGTGELFF. The CDR3 DNA reads TGTGCCAGCCGAATGAACAGGGCCCCGGGCACCGGGGAGCTGTTTTTT.

The chain links TRBV5-5 to TRBJ2-5; TRBD2 matches at 8 bases. Germline-derived CDR1 and CDR2 are SGHKS and YYEKEE (reference sequence). With 2 bases clipped from V and 1 base from J, the junction kept 1 base outside the gene matches. This CDR3 is 14 amino acids long. The CDR3 protein is CASSFSGGQETQYF. The DNA for the CDR3 is TGTGCCAGCAGCTTCAGCGGGGGCCAAGAGACCCAGTACTTC.

The chain uses TRBV7-8 and TRBJ2-1, with 7 bases lining up with TRBD1. Germline V gene lookup returns CDR1 SGHVS and CDR2 FQNEAQ. The CDR3 is 16 amino acids. Trimming cost V 5 bases and J 3 bases; bases outside gene matches: 10. CDR3 protein: CASSPRRDSRYNEQFF. The CDR3 DNA reads as TGTGCCAGCAGCCCCCGCCGGGACAGTCGCTACAATGAGCAGTTCTTC.

The V and J genes are TRBV4-2 and TRBJ1-2; unclear D gene. The CDR3 length is 15 residues. Germline CDR1 reads LGHNA; CDR2 reads YNFKEQ. V was pared by 0 bases and J by 3 bases, with 11 bases between. The CDR3 DNA reads TGTGCCAGCAGCCAAGATGGAGAGGGTTACTATGGCTACACCTTC. This sequence encodes CASSQDGEGYYGYTF.

The V and J genes are TRBV9 and TRBJ2-2; TRBD2 might be the D (7 bases). CDR1 is SGDLS and CDR2 is YYNGEE in the germline V gene. The CDR3 covers 16 residues. With 5 bases removed from V and 6 bases from J, the gap between germline ends came to 20 bases. DNA for the CDR3: TGTGCCAGCAGGGGGGGGATGGGGGGCGCCGCCGGGGAGCTGTTTTTT. This translates into CASRGGMGGAAGELFF.